The rows below give T cell receptor beta chains drawn from one sample of a study of vaccination effects on CD4 cells after COVID-19. Their cognate antigens are unknown. Measured with immunoSEQ multiplex PCR; TCRdb has only the in-frame clones, and not every one. The data hold roughly 52,000 clones, with around 68% observed a single time. Sample: CD4+ T cells from PBMCs cultured with SARS-CoV-2 spike peptides, taken before COVID-19 vaccination. All receptors come from a human donor who received a COVID-19 vaccine. CDR3s include the opening cysteine and the closing phenylalanine or tryptophan. Each record gives: D gene, clone size, V gene, J gene, CDR3 DNA, CDR3 protein. D genes are given only for firm matches. Size tells how often a clone was seen (once, few, many) or the class of an expanded clone, and some rows leave it out.

NA	NA	TRBV5-4	TRBJ2-6	TGTGCCAGCAGCAGCAGTAACTCTGGGGCCAACGTCCTGACTTTC	CASSSSNSGANVLTF
NA	NA	TRBV5-4	TRBJ1-4	TGTGCCAGCAGCTTGGGGAGGGATGAAAAACTGTTTTTT	CASSLGRDEKLFF
TRBD2	once	TRBV2	TRBJ2-1	TGTGCCACGGGACTAGCGGGGTCCTACAATGAGCAGTTCTTC	CATGLAGSYNEQFF
NA	NA	TRBV4-1	TRBJ1-3	TGCGCCAGCAGCCAGGACGTCGGGGGCCTCTCTGGAAACACCATATATTTT	CASSQDVGGLSGNTIYF
NA	NA	TRBV10-3	TRBJ2-5	TGTGCCATCTCCCCGGGGGTGACAAGACAAGAGACCCAGTACTTC	CAISPGVTRQETQYF
TRBD1	NA	TRBV6-2/TRBV6-3	TRBJ1-5	TGTGCCAGCAGTACACTATATGAACGCTGGGTCCAGGGGGCCCGCTCGCAGCCCCAGCATTTT	CASSTLYERWVQGARSQPQHF
NA	NA	TRBV5-4	TRBJ2-5	TGTGCCAGCAGTAGGGGCGGGGTAGGGGTTGAGACCCAGTACTTC	CASSRGGVGVETQYF
TRBD2	NA	TRBV12-5	TRBJ2-3	TGTGCTAGTGGCCCGAGCGGGGCGACTTACTCCACAGATACGCAGTATTTT	CASGPSGATYSTDTQYF
TRBD1	NA	TRBV7-3	TRBJ2-2	TGTGCCAGCAGCTTAAAGGGGGCAGGCACCGGGGAGCTGTTTTTT	CASSLKGAGTGELFF
TRBD2	NA	TRBV7-2	TRBJ2-7	TGTGCCAGCAGCGCCGGGGGGGTCGGCTACGAGCAGTACTTC	CASSAGGVGYEQYF
NA	NA	TRBV28	TRBJ1-1	TGTGCCAGCAGTTTCGCAGGTTTTGAAGCTTTCTTT	CASSFAGFEAFF
NA	many	TRBV5-3	TRBJ1-3	TGTGCCAGAAGCTTAAAGAACTCTGGAAACACCATATATTTT	CARSLKNSGNTIYF
NA	NA	TRBV20-1	TRBJ2-5	TGCAGTGCTAGTCAACGGGAGCCCCAGGAGACCCAGTACTTC	CSASQREPQETQYF
NA	NA	TRBV20-1	TRBJ2-7	TGCAGTGCTAGAGTAGCCCACGAGCAGTACTTC	CSARVAHEQYF
NA	NA	TRBV12-3/TRBV12-4	TRBJ1-6	TGTGCCAGCAGCACTGGTTCACCCCTCCACTTT	CASSTGSPLHF
TRBD1	few	TRBV15	TRBJ2-2	TGTGCCACCAGCAGACAGGGGGCGCGCCCCCAGACCGGGGAGCTGTTTTTT	CATSRQGARPQTGELFF
NA	NA	TRBV19	TRBJ2-1	TGTGCCAGTAGTTTCTCTCCCCCAGGGAGCTCCTACAATGAGCAGTTCTTC	CASSFSPPGSSYNEQFF
NA	NA	TRBV6-5	TRBJ1-2	TGTGCCAGCATCCTAACTTGGTCCGGGACCTATGGCTACACCTTC	CASILTWSGTYGYTF
NA	NA	TRBV9	TRBJ1-6	TGTGCCAGCAGCTTCAGGGGAGACTCACCCCTCCACTTT	CASSFRGDSPLHF
NA	once	TRBV23-1	TRBJ2-1	TGCGCCAGCAGTCAAGAGGGGGAGAATGAGCAGTTCTTC	CASSQEGENEQFF
NA	few	TRBV27	TRBJ1-5	TGTGCCAGCAGTTTATCCCCAGGGCAGCAGCCCCAGCATTTT	CASSLSPGQQPQHF
TRBD1	NA	TRBV6-5	TRBJ2-7	TGTGCCAGCAGACAGGGGGCGGGGGAGCAGTACTTC	CASRQGAGEQYF
NA	NA	TRBV7-2	TRBJ1-1	TGTGCCAGCAGCTTAAGAGGCAAAAACACTGAAGCTTTCTTT	CASSLRGKNTEAFF
NA	NA	TRBV5-1	TRBJ2-4	TGCGCCAGCAGCTCCGACCCCACGAGCATTCAGTACTTC	CASSSDPTSIQYF
NA	few	TRBV19	TRBJ1-3	TGTGCCAGTAGTGGCGGGACATTTGGCGGAAACACCATATATTTT	CASSGGTFGGNTIYF
NA	NA	TRBV7-2	TRBJ2-3	TGTGCCAGCAGCCCCCGGGGGACGTTCGATACGCAGTATTTT	CASSPRGTFDTQYF
NA	NA	TRBV6-5	TRBJ1-5	TGTGCCAGCAGCCCGACCAGGGATAGCAATCAGCCCCAGCATTTT	CASSPTRDSNQPQHF
NA	once	TRBV5-4	TRBJ2-7	TGTGCCAGCAGCTTGGGCGCGGGGTCGCTAGCCACCTACGAGCAGTACTTC	CASSLGAGSLATYEQYF
NA	NA	TRBV9	TRBJ1-5	TGTGCCAGCAGCGTGACAGCGAATAGCAATCAGCCCCAGCATTTT	CASSVTANSNQPQHF
NA	NA	TRBV11-2	TRBJ1-5	TGTGCCAGCAGCCTCACACAGGGAGACTATAGCAATCAGCCCCAGCATTTT	CASSLTQGDYSNQPQHF
TRBD1	once	TRBV5-6	TRBJ1-1	TGTGCCAGCAGCTACCGACAGGGGGCAGAGTTGAACACTGAAGCTTTCTTT	CASSYRQGAELNTEAFF
NA	NA	TRBV11-3	TRBJ2-5	TGTGCCAGCAGCTTGACGGGGGGCCGACGGGAGACCCAGTACTTC	CASSLTGGRRETQYF
NA	NA	TRBV25-1	TRBJ2-1	TGTGCCAGCAGTTCCAGGGGGGATGGGGACTACAATGAGCAGTTCTTC	CASSSRGDGDYNEQFF
NA	NA	TRBV9	TRBJ1-1	TGTGCCAGCAGCGTAGCGCGGGACACTGAAGCTTTCTTT	CASSVARDTEAFF
NA	NA	TRBV18	TRBJ1-2	TGTGCCAGCTCACCAGGGGACGAGGGCTACACCTTC	CASSPGDEGYTF
NA	NA	TRBV2	TRBJ1-2	TGTGCCAGCAAGGAGGACGTTTGGGGCTACACCTTC	CASKEDVWGYTF
TRBD2	NA	TRBV19	TRBJ2-7	TGTGCCAGTAGCAGCCAGGGTAATAGCGGGAGAGTCCTTTCTAACGAGCAGTACTTC	CASSSQGNSGRVLSNEQYF
TRBD1	NA	TRBV6-5	TRBJ1-2	TGTGCCAGCAGATACGGACAGGGCGGACACTATGGCTACACCTTC	CASRYGQGGHYGYTF
NA	once	TRBV4-1	TRBJ1-1	TGCGCCAGCAGCCCCCAGACAGCCTCCTTTGGGAACACTGAAGCTTTCTTT	CASSPQTASFGNTEAFF
NA	NA	TRBV2	TRBJ1-2	TGTGCCAGCAGTGAAGGCAGGGACTATGGCTACACCTTC	CASSEGRDYGYTF
NA	NA	TRBV21-1	TRBJ2-1	TGTGCCAGCACCAGGTTTCTTCGGAAATACAATGAGCAGTTCTTC	CASTRFLRKYNEQFF
NA	NA	TRBV7-9	TRBJ1-2	TGTGCCAGCAACCCCGGGGGGTTCGGCTACACCTTC	CASNPGGFGYTF
TRBD1	NA	TRBV6-2/TRBV6-3	TRBJ2-7	TGTGCCAGCAGCTTCCACAGGGGCCCCTACGAGCAGTACTTC	CASSFHRGPYEQYF
TRBD2	NA	TRBV2	TRBJ2-7	TGTGCCAGCAGTGAAGCGCGGGGAGGGATCAACGAGCAGTACTTC	CASSEARGGINEQYF
NA	NA	TRBV29-1	TRBJ2-7	TGCAGCGTTGACCAGGGTTCCCTCGAGCAGTACTTC	CSVDQGSLEQYF
NA	NA	TRBV28	TRBJ2-2	TGTGCCAGCAGTGACAGCAACACCGGGGAGCTGTTTTTT	CASSDSNTGELFF
TRBD1	NA	TRBV19	TRBJ1-5	TGTGCCAGTACGGACAGGGGAGGGCAGCCCCAGCATTTT	CASTDRGGQPQHF
NA	NA	TRBV5-1	TRBJ2-3	TGCGCCAGCAGCTTGGTAACAGGGCCCACAGATACGCAGTATTTT	CASSLVTGPTDTQYF
NA	NA	TRBV3-1/TRBV3-2	TRBJ2-3	TGTGCCAGCAGCCCCCGGACCACAGATACGCAGTATTTT	CASSPRTTDTQYF
TRBD1	NA	TRBV18	TRBJ2-7	TGTGCCAGCTCACCAGGACAGGGGCCCTACGAGCAGTACTTC	CASSPGQGPYEQYF
TRBD1	NA	TRBV7-2	TRBJ1-5	TGTGCCAGCAGCTTATTGGGACAGGGGAATCAGCCCCAGCATTTT	CASSLLGQGNQPQHF
TRBD1	NA	TRBV29-1	TRBJ1-5	TGCAGCGTGTCCGGGACAGTAAATCAGCCCCAGCATTTT	CSVSGTVNQPQHF
NA	NA	TRBV30	TRBJ2-7	TGTGCCTGGAGTGTGGCGTTCCTCTCCTACGAGCAGTACTTC	CAWSVAFLSYEQYF